These 4 T cell receptor beta chains were sequenced from one sample in a study of OX40 agonist ivuxolimab in advanced cancers. Only in-frame clones appear in the TCRdb table, and some are missing; sequencing was by immunoSEQ multiplex PCR. Of more than 80,000 clones listed, under 95% were seen once; the top ten hold about 2.6%. The sequencing here drew on CD4+ or CD8+ T cells sorted from blood, taken in a trial of the OX40 agonist ivuxolimab. These receptor sequences come from an adult with an advanced solid tumor such as melanoma, head and neck, liver or kidney cancer.

This clone was observed once. This rearrangement joins TRBV4-1 to TRBJ1-1; no reliable D call. V was shortened by 1 base and J by 5 bases, with 17 bases between the two germline ends. This CDR3 contains 16 residues. Germline CDR1 reads MGHRA; CDR2 reads YSYEKL. CDR3 nucleotides: TGCGCCAGCAGCCAAGCTACAATTCCGGCGGTAACTGAAGCTTTCTTT. It yields the protein CASSQATIPAVTEAFF.

The chain combines TRBV6-5 with TRBJ2-2, with unresolved D. The CDR3 runs to 15 residues. The germline V gene has CDR1 MNHEY and CDR2 SVGAGI. Trimming shortened V by 4 bases and J by 5 bases, and 14 bases separated the two germline ends. This CDR3 is CASSSDPSGTGELFF. Here the CDR3 DNA reads TGTGCCAGCAGTTCCGACCCCTCTGGGACCGGGGAGCTGTTTTTT.

The V gene is TRBV30, the J gene TRBJ1-5, with TRBD1 as a possible D gene (5 bases). Trimming left V 0 bases short and J 4 bases short, with 13 bases between. The CDR3 is 15 amino acids. Germline V gives CDR1 GTSNPN, CDR2 SVGIG (reference sequence). The CDR3 DNA reads TGTGCCTGGAGTGTGGGAGGGGAAGGGAATCAGCCCCAGCATTTT. Its translation: CAWSVGGEGNQPQHF. Based on the CDR3 plus reference TRBV30 and TRBJ1-5, the full variable domain is SQTIHQWPATLVQPVGSPLSLECTVEGTSNPNLYWYRQAAGRGLQLLFYSVGIGQISSEVPQNLSASRPQDRQFILSSKKLLLSDSGFYLCAWSVGGEGNQPQHFGDGTRLSIL.

The V and J genes are TRBV5-4 and TRBJ2-7; 16 bases match TRBD2. This CDR3 spans 16 amino acids. Germline CDR1 and CDR2: SGHNT and YYREEE (reference sequence). Unmatched junction bases numbered 1, after V lost 3 bases and J lost 1 base. The CDR3 DNA sequence: TGTGCCAGCAGCTCGGGACTAGCGGGAGGGTCCTACGAGCAGTACTTC. It encodes CASSSGLAGGSYEQYF. The full variable domain, with the rest looked up from reference TRBV5-4 and TRBJ2-7, is ETGVTQSPTHLIKTRGQQVTLRCSSQSGHNTVSWYQQALGQGPQFIFQYYREEENGRGNFPPRFSGLQFPNYSSELNVNALELDDSALYLCASSSGLAGGSYEQYFGPGTRLTVT.